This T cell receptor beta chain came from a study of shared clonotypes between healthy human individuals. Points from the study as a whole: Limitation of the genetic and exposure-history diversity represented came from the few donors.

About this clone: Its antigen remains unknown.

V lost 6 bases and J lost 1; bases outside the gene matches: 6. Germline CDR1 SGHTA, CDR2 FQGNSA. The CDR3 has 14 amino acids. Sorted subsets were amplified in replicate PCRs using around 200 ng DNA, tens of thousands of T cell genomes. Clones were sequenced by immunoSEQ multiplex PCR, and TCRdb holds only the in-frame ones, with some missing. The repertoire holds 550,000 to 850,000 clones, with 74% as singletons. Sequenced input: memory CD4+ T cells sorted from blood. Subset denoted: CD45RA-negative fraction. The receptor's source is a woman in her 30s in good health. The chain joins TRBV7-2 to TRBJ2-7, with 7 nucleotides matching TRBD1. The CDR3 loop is CASRPDRFSYEQYF. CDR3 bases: TGTGCCAGCAGGCCGGACAGGTTTTCCTACGAGCAGTACTTC.